Shown below are 17 T cell receptor beta chains from a single sample sequenced in a study of T-cell reconstitution after alpha-beta-depleted transplantation in children. TCRbeta library construction was performed incorporating unique molecular identifiers. In TCRdb, the PCR reads were re-called with MiXCR into one record per CDR3 protein. Of about 360,000 distinct CDR3 sequences listed, more than 10% are singletons. Source: PBMCs, taken from the stem cell graft. All receptors derive from a human donor who donated a stem cell graft to a child with Fanconi anemia.

This chain connects TRBV6-1 to TRBJ1-1; no definite D call. The germline V gene encodes CDR1 MNHNS and CDR2 SASEGT. The CDR3 extends over 16 amino acids. V was clipped by 8 bases and J by 5 bases, with 24 bases between them. The CDR3 nucleotides are TGTGCCAGCGGCAATTACGGTGGGAGGCCTTTGACTGAAGCTTTCTTT. Its protein product is CASGNYGGRPLTEAFF.

This clonotype was seen many times. This sequence joins TRBV5-6 and TRBJ2-7; D gene unclear. The CDR3 covers 15 residues. Trimming left V 3 bases short and J 4 bases short, with 17 bases between. Germline CDR1 reads SGHDT; CDR2 reads YYEEEE. The CDR3 here is CASSSTGSSLYEQYV. DNA for the CDR3: TGTGCCAGCAGCTCGACGGGCAGTAGCCTTTACGAGCAGTACGTC.

This clonotype occurred a few times. The rearrangement uses TRBV21-1 and TRBJ2-2; the table names TRBD2, a call not compared with the DNA. TRBV21-1 is a pseudogene. The CDR3 consists of 17 residues. The DNA of the CDR3 is TGTGCCAGCAGCAAAGACGGCGGGGGGGCGAACACCGGGGAGCTGTTTTTT. This sequence encodes CASSKDGGGANTGELFF.

The chain employs TRBV20-1 and TRBJ2-7; tentative D call: TRBD1 (7 bases). Trimming shortened V by 6 bases and J by 2 bases, and 17 bases separated the two germline ends. CDR1 and CDR2 from the germline V gene are DFQATT and SNEGSKA (reference sequence). The CDR3 runs 14 residues. In DNA form, the CDR3 reads TGCAGTGCGAGGGGGCGGGACAGAGCCTACGAGCAGTACTTC. This translates into CSARGRDRAYEQYF.

This clonotype was detected many times. The chain joins TRBV7-9 to TRBJ2-3, with 7 bases aligning to TRBD1. The CDR3 has 14 amino acids. Per germline, CDR1 SEHNR and CDR2 FQNEAQ (reference sequence). V was pared by 5 bases and J by 4 bases, with 6 bases of the junction left unmatched. This CDR3 is CASSPGQAPDTQYF. The CDR3 DNA follows: TGTGCCAGCAGCCCAGGACAGGCCCCAGATACGCAGTATTTT.

This clonotype was observed a few times. The genes are TRBV5-5 and TRBJ2-1; 9 bases agree with TRBD2. Germline V gene sequence: CDR1 SGHKS, CDR2 YYEKEE (reference sequence). The CDR3 consists of 13 residues. Trimming removed 3 bases from V and 11 bases from J; junction bases left unmatched: 6. CDR3 sequence reads: CASSSLRGGQQFF. As DNA, the CDR3 is TGTGCCAGCAGCTCCTTGCGGGGGGGCCAGCAGTTCTTC.

This clonotype appeared a few times. The chain recombines TRBV12-5 with TRBJ2-2; D perhaps matches TRBD2 (5 bases). The CDR3 covers 12 residues. Trimming stripped 7 bases from V and 6 bases from J, with 9 bases between. Germline V gives CDR1 LGHNT, CDR2 FRNRAP. The CDR3 bases are TGTGCTAGTGCCGGGAATCCCGGGGAGCTGTTTTTT. It yields the protein CASAGNPGELFF.

The CDR3 region is CSAYQRGRGETQYF. For the CDR3, the DNA is TGCAGTGCTTACCAGCGGGGCCGGGGGGAGACCCAGTACTTC. The genes are TRBV20-1 and TRBJ2-5, with TRBD2 matching 7 bases. The CDR3 has 14 amino acids. CDR1 DFQATT and CDR2 SNEGSKA come from the germline V gene (reference sequence). After removal of 5 bases from V and 5 bases from J, the junction contained 11 bases not matched to a gene.

This clonotype was seen repeatedly, ten times or more. V usage is TRBV5-6 and J usage is TRBJ1-3; D call uncertain. CDR3 length: 15 residues. Germline V lookup: CDR1 SGHDT, CDR2 YYEEEE. The ends were cut back, 0 bases at V and 0 bases at J, with 7 bases in the middle. The CDR3 coding sequence is TGTGCCAGCAGCTTGGTGGGCAGCTCTGGAAACACCATATATTTT. The encoded protein is CASSLVGSSGNTIYF.

On this clonotype: Possible read error: a much larger clone is one base away. V usage is TRBV28 and J usage is TRBJ2-2; D possibly matches TRBD1 or TRBD2 (6 bases each). The CDR3 is 14 amino acids. Per germline, CDR1 MDHEN and CDR2 SYDVKM. The CDR3 protein is CASSSTGNTGEVFF. DNA of the CDR3: TGTGCCAGCAGCTCAACAGGGAACACCGGGGAGGTGTTTTTT. Full variable domain (missing parts from reference TRBV28 and TRBJ2-2): DVKVTQSSRYLVKRTGEKVFLECVQDMDHENMFWYRQDPGLGLRLIYFSYDVKMKEKGDIPEGYSVSREKKERFSLILESASTNQTSMYLCASSSTGNTGEVFFGEGSRLTVL.

The chain has TRBV20-1 and TRBJ2-5; D remains ambiguous. V lost 6 bases and J 2 bases, leaving 10 bases between the germline ends. The CDR3 length is 12 residues. Germline CDR1 is DFQATT and CDR2 is SNEGSKA (reference sequence). CDR3 DNA sequence: TGCAGTGCCAACGACTTGCAAGAGACCCAGTACTTC. Translation: CSANDLQETQYF.

This clonotype was detected a few times. V and J are TRBV12-3 or TRBV12-4 and TRBJ1-5; D perhaps matches TRBD1 (5 bases). The CDR3 has 15 residues. Trimming took off 6 bases at V and 6 bases at J, with 18 bases between the two ends. The CDR3, as DNA: TGTGCCAGCAGCGCTGCGGTTGGGGGGAGTCAGCCCCAGCATTTT. Amino acid sequence: CASSAAVGGSQPQHF.

Only a few counts were recorded for this clonotype. This chain joins TRBV10-3 and TRBJ2-6, with unresolved D. Trimming shortened V by 3 bases and J by 2 bases, and 2 bases separated the two germline ends. The CDR3 has 13 amino acids. Germline V gives CDR1 ENHRY, CDR2 SYGVKD. The CDR3 here is CAISDTGANVLTF. For the CDR3, the DNA is TGTGCCATCAGTGATACTGGGGCCAACGTCCTGACTTTC.

V is TRBV7-2 and J is TRBJ1-2; unclear D gene. There are 13 residues in the CDR3. V lost 3 bases and J 6 bases, leaving 11 bases between the germline ends. CDR1 SGHTA and CDR2 FQGNSA come from the germline V gene. CDR3 sequence: CASSFGPEHGYTF. CDR3 DNA: TGTGCCAGCAGCTTCGGGCCAGAACATGGCTACACCTTC.

This clonotype was counted a few times. The chain couples TRBV5-6 to TRBJ2-1, with D unclear. The length of the CDR3 is 15 residues. Trimming removed 7 bases at V and 0 bases at J, with 14 bases between. The V gene's germline CDR1 is SGHDT and CDR2 YYEEEE. The CDR3: CASLGPSSSYNEQFF. Here the CDR3 DNA reads TGTGCCAGCCTTGGACCTTCAAGCTCCTACAATGAGCAGTTCTTC. The whole variable domain, filled in from reference TRBV5-6 and TRBJ2-1, reads DAGVTQSPTHLIKTRGQQVTLRCSPKSGHDTVSWYQQALGQGPQFIFQYYEEEERQRGNFPDRFSGHQFPNYSSELNVNALLLGDSALYLCASLGPSSSYNEQFFGPGTRLTVL.

This chain joins TRBV29-1 and TRBJ1-2; possible D gene TRBD1, 5 bases. CDR3 length: 12 amino acids. The V end was cut by 8 bases, the J end by 8 bases, with 18 bases between. The V gene's germline CDR1 is SQVTM and CDR2 ANQGSEA. Here the CDR3 reads CSSGTAANGYTF. CDR3 DNA: TGCAGCTCCGGGACGGCAGCCAACGGCTACACCTTC.

This clonotype was picked up a small number of times. The chain carries TRBV27 and TRBJ1-2; 10 bases are a match to TRBD1. With 6 bases clipped from V and 3 bases from J, the junction kept 7 bases outside the gene matches. The CDR3 is made up of 15 amino acids. Germline CDR1 reads MNHEY; CDR2 reads SMNVEV (reference sequence). The CDR3 here is CASSIRGQGDYGYTF. In DNA, the CDR3 is TGTGCCAGCAGCATTCGAGGACAGGGGGACTATGGCTACACCTTC.